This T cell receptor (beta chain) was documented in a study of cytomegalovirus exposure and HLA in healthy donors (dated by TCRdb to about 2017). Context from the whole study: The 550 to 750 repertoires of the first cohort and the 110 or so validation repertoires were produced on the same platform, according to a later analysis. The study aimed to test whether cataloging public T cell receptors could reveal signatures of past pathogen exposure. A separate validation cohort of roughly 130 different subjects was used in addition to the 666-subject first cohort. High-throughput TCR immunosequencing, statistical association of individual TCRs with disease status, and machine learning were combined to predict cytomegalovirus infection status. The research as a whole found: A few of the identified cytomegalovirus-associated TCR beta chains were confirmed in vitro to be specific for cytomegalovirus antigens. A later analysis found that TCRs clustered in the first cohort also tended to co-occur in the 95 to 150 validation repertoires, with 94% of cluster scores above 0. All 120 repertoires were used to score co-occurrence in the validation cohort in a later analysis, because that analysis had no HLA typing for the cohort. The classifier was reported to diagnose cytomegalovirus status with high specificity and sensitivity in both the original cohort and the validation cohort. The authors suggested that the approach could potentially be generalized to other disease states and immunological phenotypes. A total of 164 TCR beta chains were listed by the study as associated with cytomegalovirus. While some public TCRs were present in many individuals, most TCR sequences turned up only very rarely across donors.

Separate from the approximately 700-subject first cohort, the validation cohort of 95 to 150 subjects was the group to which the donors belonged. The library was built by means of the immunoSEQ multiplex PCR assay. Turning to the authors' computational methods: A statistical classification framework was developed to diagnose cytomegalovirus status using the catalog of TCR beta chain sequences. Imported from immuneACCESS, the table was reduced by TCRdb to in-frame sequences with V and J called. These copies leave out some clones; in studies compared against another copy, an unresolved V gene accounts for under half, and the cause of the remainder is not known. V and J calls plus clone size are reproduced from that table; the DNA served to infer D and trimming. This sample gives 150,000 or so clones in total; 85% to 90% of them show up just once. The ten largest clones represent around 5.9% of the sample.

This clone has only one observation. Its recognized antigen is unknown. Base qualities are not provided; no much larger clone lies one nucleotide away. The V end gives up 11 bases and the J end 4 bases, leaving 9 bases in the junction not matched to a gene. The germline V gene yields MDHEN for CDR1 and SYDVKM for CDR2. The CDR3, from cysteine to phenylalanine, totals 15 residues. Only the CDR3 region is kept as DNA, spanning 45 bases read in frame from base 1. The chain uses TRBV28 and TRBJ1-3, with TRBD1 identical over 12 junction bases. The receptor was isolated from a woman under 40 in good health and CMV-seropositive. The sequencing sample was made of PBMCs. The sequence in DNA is TGTGCCGCCACCGGGACAGGGGGCCCAGGAAACACCATATATTTT. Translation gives CAATGTGGPGNTIYF.